The clone carrying this T cell receptor beta chain was detected ten times or more. No antigen is known for it. This specimen comes from a study of CD8 T cells in ankylosing spondylitis. Study-wide findings and caveats: Made up of eight or nine highly homologous variants, a TCR beta motif appeared characteristic of ankylosing spondylitis blood. Researchers reportedly found disease-linked clones significantly enriched in matched ankylosing spondylitis synovial fluid. Some motif variants were previously reported in reactive arthritis synovial fluid and blood.

Library preparation for TCR beta used quantitative 5'-RACE with molecular barcodes. A single record per CDR3 protein comes from TCRdb applying MiXCR to the 5' RACE reads. The sample holds 500,000 to 550,000 distinct CDR3 sequences; 9.5% to 15% are singletons and the top ten take under 7.5%. Germline V CDR1 and CDR2: SGHTA, FQGNSA. CDR3 size: 13 residues. V shed 6 bases and J shed 3 bases, with 10 bases lying between them. The genes are TRBV7-2 and TRBJ2-3; D not certain. This TCR came from a male donor with ankylosing spondylitis. Sequences were obtained from blood, either unsorted or a sorted T cell fraction (not recorded which). For the CDR3, the DNA is TGTGCCAGCAGATCTCCCGGGACAGATACGCAGTATTTT. Translation: CASRSPGTDTQYF.